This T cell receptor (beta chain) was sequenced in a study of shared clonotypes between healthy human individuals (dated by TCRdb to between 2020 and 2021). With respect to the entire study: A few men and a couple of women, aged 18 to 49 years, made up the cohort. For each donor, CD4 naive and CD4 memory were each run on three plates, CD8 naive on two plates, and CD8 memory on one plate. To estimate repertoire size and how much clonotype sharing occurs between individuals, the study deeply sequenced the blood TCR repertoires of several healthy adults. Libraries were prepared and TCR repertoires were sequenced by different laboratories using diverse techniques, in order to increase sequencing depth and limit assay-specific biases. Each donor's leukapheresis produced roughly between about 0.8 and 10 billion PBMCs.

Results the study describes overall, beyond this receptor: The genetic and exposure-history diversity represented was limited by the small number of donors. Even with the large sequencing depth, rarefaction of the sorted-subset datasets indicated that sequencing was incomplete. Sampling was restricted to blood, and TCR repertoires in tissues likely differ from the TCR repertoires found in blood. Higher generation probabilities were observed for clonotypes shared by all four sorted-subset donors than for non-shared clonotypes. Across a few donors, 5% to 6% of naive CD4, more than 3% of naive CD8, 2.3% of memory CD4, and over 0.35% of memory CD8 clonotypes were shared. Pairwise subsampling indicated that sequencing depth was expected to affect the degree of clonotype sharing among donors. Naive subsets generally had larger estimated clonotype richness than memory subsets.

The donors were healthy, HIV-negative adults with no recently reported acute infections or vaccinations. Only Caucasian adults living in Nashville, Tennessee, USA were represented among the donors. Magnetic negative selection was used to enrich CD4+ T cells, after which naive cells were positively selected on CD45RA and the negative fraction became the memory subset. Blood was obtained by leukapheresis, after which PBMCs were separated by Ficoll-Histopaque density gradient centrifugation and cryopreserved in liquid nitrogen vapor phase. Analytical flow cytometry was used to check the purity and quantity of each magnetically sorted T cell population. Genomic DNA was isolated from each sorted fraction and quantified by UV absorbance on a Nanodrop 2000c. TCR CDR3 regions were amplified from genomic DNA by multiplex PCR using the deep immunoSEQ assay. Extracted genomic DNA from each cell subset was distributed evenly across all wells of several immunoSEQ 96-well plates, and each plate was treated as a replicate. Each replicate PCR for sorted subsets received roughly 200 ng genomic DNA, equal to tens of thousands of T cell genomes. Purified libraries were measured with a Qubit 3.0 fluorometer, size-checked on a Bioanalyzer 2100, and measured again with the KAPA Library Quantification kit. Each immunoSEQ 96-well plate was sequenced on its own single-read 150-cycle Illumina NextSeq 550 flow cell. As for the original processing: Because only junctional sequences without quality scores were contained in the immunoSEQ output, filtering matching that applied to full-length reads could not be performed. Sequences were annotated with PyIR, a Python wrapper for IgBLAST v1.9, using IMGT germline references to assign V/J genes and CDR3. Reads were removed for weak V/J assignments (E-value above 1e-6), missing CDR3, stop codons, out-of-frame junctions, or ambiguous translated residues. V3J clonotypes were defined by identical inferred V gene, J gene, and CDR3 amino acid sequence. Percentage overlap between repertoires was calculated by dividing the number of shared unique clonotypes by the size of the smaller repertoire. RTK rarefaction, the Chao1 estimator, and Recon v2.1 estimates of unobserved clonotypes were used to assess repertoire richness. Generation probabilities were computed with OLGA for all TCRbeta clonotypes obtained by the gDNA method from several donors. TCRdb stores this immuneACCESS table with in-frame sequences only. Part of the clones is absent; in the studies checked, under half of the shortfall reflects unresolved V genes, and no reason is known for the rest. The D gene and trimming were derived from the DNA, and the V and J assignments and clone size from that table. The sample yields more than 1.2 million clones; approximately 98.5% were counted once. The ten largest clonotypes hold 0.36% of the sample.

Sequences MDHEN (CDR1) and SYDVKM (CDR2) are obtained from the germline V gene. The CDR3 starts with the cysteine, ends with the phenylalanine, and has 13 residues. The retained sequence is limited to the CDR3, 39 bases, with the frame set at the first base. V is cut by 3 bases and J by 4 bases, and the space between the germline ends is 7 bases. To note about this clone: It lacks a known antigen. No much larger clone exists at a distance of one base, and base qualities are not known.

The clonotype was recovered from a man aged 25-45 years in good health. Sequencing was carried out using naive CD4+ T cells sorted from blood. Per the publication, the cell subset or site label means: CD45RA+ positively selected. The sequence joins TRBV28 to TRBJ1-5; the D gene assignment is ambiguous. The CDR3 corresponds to CASSFPRNQPQHF. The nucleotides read TGTGCCAGCAGTTTCCCCCGGAATCAGCCCCAGCATTTT.